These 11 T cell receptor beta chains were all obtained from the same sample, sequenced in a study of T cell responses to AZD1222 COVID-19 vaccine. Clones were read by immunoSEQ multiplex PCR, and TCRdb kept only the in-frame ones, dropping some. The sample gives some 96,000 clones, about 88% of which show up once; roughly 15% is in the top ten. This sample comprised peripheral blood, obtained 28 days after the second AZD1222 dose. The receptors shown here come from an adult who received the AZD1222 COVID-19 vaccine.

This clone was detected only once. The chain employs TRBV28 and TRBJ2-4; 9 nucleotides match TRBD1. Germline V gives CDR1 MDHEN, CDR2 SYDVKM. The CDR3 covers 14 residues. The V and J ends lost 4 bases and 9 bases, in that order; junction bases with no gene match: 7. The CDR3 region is CASSSLDRGGIQYF. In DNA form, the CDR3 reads TGTGCCAGCAGTTCCCTGGACAGGGGAGGCATTCAGTACTTC.

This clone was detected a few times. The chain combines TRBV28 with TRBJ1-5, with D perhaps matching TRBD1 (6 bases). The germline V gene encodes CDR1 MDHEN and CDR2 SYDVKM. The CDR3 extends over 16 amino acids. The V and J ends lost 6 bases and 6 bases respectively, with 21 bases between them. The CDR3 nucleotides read TGTGCCAGCAGCCCAGAGGGGGTTTTGAAAGGTCAGCCCCAGCATTTT. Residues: CASSPEGVLKGQPQHF.

The DNA of the CDR3 is TGCAGTGCCGGTCGGGAAAACGGCTACACCTTC. Residues: CSAGRENGYTF. The genes are TRBV20-1 and TRBJ1-2; D not certain. Germline CDR1 DFQATT, CDR2 SNEGSKA (reference sequence). The V gene lost 6 bases and the J gene lost 8 bases, with 13 bases spanning the gap. CDR3 length: 11 residues.

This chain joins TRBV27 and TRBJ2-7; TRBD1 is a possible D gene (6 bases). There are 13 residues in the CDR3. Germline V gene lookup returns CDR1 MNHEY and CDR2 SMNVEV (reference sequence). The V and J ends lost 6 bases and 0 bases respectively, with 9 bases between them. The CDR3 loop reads CASRQGTSYEQYF. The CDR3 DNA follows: TGTGCCAGCAGACAGGGTACCTCCTACGAGCAGTACTTC.

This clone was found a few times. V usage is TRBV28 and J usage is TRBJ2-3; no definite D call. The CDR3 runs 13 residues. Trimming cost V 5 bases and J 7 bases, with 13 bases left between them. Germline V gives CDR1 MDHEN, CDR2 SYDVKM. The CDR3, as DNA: TGTGCCAGCAGTAAAAGCGCGTCAAATACGCAGTATTTT. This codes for CASSKSASNTQYF.

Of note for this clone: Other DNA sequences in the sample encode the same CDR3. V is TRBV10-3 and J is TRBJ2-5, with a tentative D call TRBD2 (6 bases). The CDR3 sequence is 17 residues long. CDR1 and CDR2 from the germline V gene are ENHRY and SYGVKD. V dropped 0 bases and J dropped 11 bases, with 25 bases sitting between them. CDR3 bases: TGTGCCATCAGTGAGTCGTTGATGTTAGCGGAGGCGGTGACTCAGTACTTC. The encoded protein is CAISESLMLAEAVTQYF.

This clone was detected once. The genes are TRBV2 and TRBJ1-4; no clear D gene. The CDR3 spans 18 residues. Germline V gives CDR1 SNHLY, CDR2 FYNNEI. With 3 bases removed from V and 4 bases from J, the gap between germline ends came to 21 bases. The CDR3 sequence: CASSDRPSLDPRNEKLFF. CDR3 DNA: TGTGCCAGCAGTGACAGGCCCTCCCTCGATCCTCGTAATGAAAAACTGTTTTTT. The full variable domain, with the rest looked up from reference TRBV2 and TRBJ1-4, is EPEVTQTPSHQVTQMGQEVILRCVPISNHLYFYWYRQILGQKVEFLVSFYNNEISEKSEIFDDQFSVERPDGSNFTLKIRSTKLEDSAMYFCASSDRPSLDPRNEKLFFGSGTQLSVL.

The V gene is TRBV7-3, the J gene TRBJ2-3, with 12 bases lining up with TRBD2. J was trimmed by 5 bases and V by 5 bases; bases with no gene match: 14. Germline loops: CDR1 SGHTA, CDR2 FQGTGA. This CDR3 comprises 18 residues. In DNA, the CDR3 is TGTGCCAGCAGCCCGCATCGGCTAGGACTAGCGGGAATAGATACGCAGTATTTT. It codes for CASSPHRLGLAGIDTQYF.

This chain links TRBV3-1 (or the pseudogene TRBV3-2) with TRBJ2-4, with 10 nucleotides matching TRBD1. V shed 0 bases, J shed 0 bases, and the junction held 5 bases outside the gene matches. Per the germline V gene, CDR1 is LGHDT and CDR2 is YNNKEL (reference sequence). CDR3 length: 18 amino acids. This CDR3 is CASSQEIGTGVAKNIQYF. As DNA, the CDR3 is TGTGCCAGCAGCCAAGAAATTGGGACAGGGGTAGCCAAAAACATTCAGTACTTC.

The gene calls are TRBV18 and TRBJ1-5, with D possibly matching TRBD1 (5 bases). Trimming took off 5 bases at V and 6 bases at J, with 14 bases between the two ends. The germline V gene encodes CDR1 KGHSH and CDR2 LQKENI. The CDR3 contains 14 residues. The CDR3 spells CASSLNQGTQPQHF. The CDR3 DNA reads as TGTGCCAGCTCATTAAATCAGGGTACTCAGCCCCAGCATTTT.

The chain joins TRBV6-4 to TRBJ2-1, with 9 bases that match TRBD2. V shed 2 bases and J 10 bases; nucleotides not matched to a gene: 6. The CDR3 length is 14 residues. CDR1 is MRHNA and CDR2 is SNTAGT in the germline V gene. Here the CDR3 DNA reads TGTGCCAGCAGTGACGGGCGGGAGGGCAGGGAGCAGTTCTTC. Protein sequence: CASSDGREGREQFF.